This T cell receptor (beta chain) was retrieved from a study of fetal regulatory T cell absence and autoimmunity listed by TCRdb under 2017. Concerning the study at large: The IPEX patients showed exocrine pancreas autoimmunity in the absence of clinical diabetes. What the authors observed across the whole study: TRB gene family usage was found to be broadly similar between cord blood and pancreas and to resemble published neonatal and adult repertoires. Compared with cord blood, the pancreas TCR compartment showed significant oligoclonal enrichment, and some top clones were enriched more than 80-fold. The oligoclonal enrichment was interpreted as support for antigen-driven autoimmunity occurring in the pancreas before birth in IPEX syndrome.

Genomic DNA obtained from frozen pancreas tissue was processed for repertoire sequencing. Genomic DNA, about 1.9-3.1 ug, was extracted from umbilical cord blood or frozen pancreas using the DNeasy Blood and Tissue Kit. This clone was seen a single time. The antigen it recognizes is unknown. The record has no base qualities; no much larger clone is one base away. CDR3 length: 15 amino acids, cysteine to phenylalanine. Of the read, only the CDR3 DNA is kept; its 45 bases are in frame from base 1. As encoded in the germline V gene, CDR1 is MRHNA while CDR2 is SNTAGT. Germline trimming amounts to 6 bases on V and 5 bases on J, with 5 as the count of junction bases outside the gene matches. On the immunoSEQ human TCRbeta survey platform, TCRbeta CDR3 regions were amplified and barcoded with a two-step multiplex PCR. Libraries were sequenced on Illumina instruments, with IgH sequenced in parallel from the same samples. The authors' pipeline ran thus. Raw reads were filtered against IMGT V, D, J definitions and binned by a nearest-neighbor algorithm to remove PCR and sequencing errors. Clones were defined as identical nucleotide sequences, and differential abundance between tissues was assessed by per-clone Fisher exact tests with a pFDR threshold of p<0.01. Clones with frequencies too low for statistical inference were excluded by a minimum inclusion filter of 10 in either sample. Pairwise clonal comparisons used the immunoSEQ Analyzer, and gene family usage was assessed with IMGT tools. The table comes from immuneACCESS by way of TCRdb, which keeps in-frame sequences with V and J called. Part of the clones is missing from these tables; in studies checked, under half for an unresolved V gene and the rest for unknown reasons. Clone size and the V and J calls come from that table; the DNA yielded D and trimming. The sample has roughly 95,000 clones on record, less than 80% of them singletons. 2% of the sample is held by the ten biggest clonotypes.

This sequence originates from a male donor with IPEX syndrome. This receptor chain uses TRBV6-4 and TRBJ2-1, with 12 junctional bases fitting TRBD2. Sequences were obtained from pancreas tissue. For the CDR3, the sequence is CASSLAGGLNNEQFF. DNA sequence: TGTGCCAGCAGCCTAGCGGGAGGGCTCAACAATGAGCAGTTCTTC.